Shown below are 30 T cell receptor beta chains from a single sample sequenced in a study of T-cell memory formation after mild COVID-19. TCRdb analysed the 5' RACE reads with MiXCR anew, one entry per CDR3 protein. Seen here are about 350,000 distinct CDR3 sequences, around 27% observed once, and the top ten hold about 13%. Material: PBMCs or a T cell subset sorted from them (not recorded which). These receptors were obtained from an adult woman who had mild COVID-19 (a few samples of this study predate the infection). Cell type and time point are not known.

This clonotype was detected only a few times. V and J are TRBV5-1 and TRBJ1-6; 8 positions match TRBD1. Germline V gene sequence: CDR1 SGHRS, CDR2 YFSETQ. Trimming at V came to 3 bases and at J to 5 bases, leaving 7 bases not matched to a gene. CDR3 size: 16 residues. The CDR3 loop is CASSWVGTGDNSPLHF. The CDR3 DNA reads TGCGCCAGCAGCTGGGTGGGGACAGGCGATAATTCACCCCTCCACTTT.

This clonotype was detected ten times or more. With a much larger clone just one base away, this may be a read error. The chain couples TRBV27 to TRBJ2-2; no clear D gene. Trimming took 0 bases from V and 1 from J, leaving 0 bases between them. In germline, CDR1 is MNHEY, CDR2 SMNVEV (reference sequence). CDR3 length: 13 amino acids. Here the CDR3 DNA reads TGTGCCAGCAGTTTATCGAACACCGGGGAGCTGTTTTTT. This sequence encodes CASSLSNTGELFF.

The rearrangement links TRBV12-3 or TRBV12-4 to TRBJ1-1, with a possible D match to TRBD1 (5 bases). The CDR3 contains 12 residues. V dropped 8 bases and J dropped 4 bases, with 11 bases sitting between them. CDR3 sequence reads: CASRGSATEAFF. The CDR3 DNA is TGTGCCAGCCGGGGGTCGGCCACTGAAGCTTTCTTT.

The gene calls are TRBV5-1 and TRBJ2-7; unclear D gene. The CDR3 has 12 amino acids. Germline CDR1 and CDR2: SGHRS and YFSETQ. Trimming shortened V by 5 bases and J by 7 bases, and 13 bases separated the two germline ends. DNA for the CDR3: TGCGCCAGCAGAGGGATGAGGAATGAGCAGTACTTC. Its translation: CASRGMRNEQYF. Supplemented by reference TRBV5-1 and TRBJ2-7, the full variable domain reads KAGVTQTPRYLIKTRGQQVTLSCSPISGHRSVSWYQQTPGQGLQFLFEYFSETQRNKGNFPGRFSGRQFSNSRSEMNVSTLELGDSALYLCASRGMRNEQYFGPGTRLTVT.

This clonotype was seen a few times. The V call is TRBV11-2, the J call TRBJ2-3; possible D gene TRBD2, 6 bases. This CDR3 spans 16 amino acids. Germline loops: CDR1 SGHAT, CDR2 FQNNGV. Trimming shortened V by 0 bases and J by 4 bases, and 14 bases separated the two germline ends. The CDR3 is CASSLDGTGAADTQYF. The CDR3 DNA follows: TGTGCCAGCAGCTTAGATGGAACGGGAGCGGCAGATACGCAGTATTTT.

The chain has TRBV29-1 and TRBJ2-1; 7 bases line up with TRBD2. CDR1 is SQVTM and CDR2 is ANQGSEA in the germline V gene. V trimming: 5 bases; J trimming: 0 bases; junction bases outside the gene matches: 4. CDR3 size: 14 residues. As DNA, the CDR3 is TGCAGCGTTCCTAGCGGCAGCTCCTACAATGAGCAGTTCTTC. It encodes CSVPSGSSYNEQFF.

This chain joins TRBV12-3 or TRBV12-4 and TRBJ2-7; no firm D call. This CDR3 spans 14 amino acids. The V end lost 1 base, the J end lost 7 bases, and 14 bases lay between the germline ends. In DNA, the CDR3 is TGTGCCAGCAGTTTAGGGAGACGGGTGGGGGAGCAGTACTTC. It translates to CASSLGRRVGEQYF.

A single count supports this clonotype. The rearrangement uses TRBV7-8 and TRBJ2-5, with 14 nucleotides matching TRBD2. CDR3 length: 18 residues. After removal of 5 bases from V and 1 base from J, the junction contained 9 bases not matched to a gene. CDR1 SGHVS and CDR2 FQNEAQ come from the germline V gene. In DNA form, the CDR3 reads TGTGCCAGCAGCAGACCTCCGGGACTAGCGGGGGCCCAAGAGACCCAGTACTTC. The encoded protein is CASSRPPGLAGAQETQYF.

This clonotype was counted many times. The chain uses TRBV12-3 or TRBV12-4 and TRBJ2-1, with 7 nucleotides matching TRBD2. The CDR3 covers 13 residues. V was pared by 0 bases and J by 8 bases, with 1 base of the junction left unmatched. Here the CDR3 reads CASSLAGGDEQFF. CDR3 coding DNA: TGTGCCAGCAGTTTAGCGGGGGGGGATGAGCAGTTCTTC.

This chain uses TRBV29-1 with TRBJ2-7; 9 positions match TRBD1. Germline CDR1 and CDR2: SQVTM and ANQGSEA. Trimming removed 1 base from V and 4 bases from J; junction bases left unmatched: 2. The CDR3 is made up of 13 amino acids. The CDR3 bases are TGCAGCGTTGAAGGACAGGGGGGTTACGAGCAGTACTTC. It translates to CSVEGQGGYEQYF.

This sequence joins TRBV12-3 or TRBV12-4 and TRBJ2-5; D not resolved. The CDR3 consists of 14 residues. With 4 bases removed from V and 2 bases from J, the gap between germline ends came to 11 bases. Written as DNA, the CDR3 is TGTGCCAGCAGTTACTTTACGCCTCAAGAGACCCAGTACTTC. Translated, it gives CASSYFTPQETQYF.

CDR3 region: CASSEWGEQYF. CDR3 DNA: TGTGCCAGCAGTGAATGGGGCGAGCAGTACTTC. V gene TRBV6-1 combines with J gene TRBJ2-7; D remains unclear. Looked up from germline, CDR1 is MNHNS and CDR2 is SASEGT. V lost 2 bases, J lost 6 bases, and 5 bases lay in between. This CDR3 contains 11 residues.

The chain combines TRBV29-1 with TRBJ1-1; D uncertain. Trimming took off 5 bases at V and 7 bases at J, with 8 bases between the two ends. The CDR3 consists of 10 residues. Germline CDR1 reads SQVTM; CDR2 reads ANQGSEA. CDR3 nucleotides: TGCAGCGTTAGGGATGTTGAAGCTTTCTTT. Its protein is CSVRDVEAFF.

The gene calls are TRBV14 and TRBJ2-1; 11 bases map to TRBD2. Per the germline V gene, CDR1 is SGHDN and CDR2 is FVKESK. With V trimmed by 4 bases and J by 4 bases, 6 bases remained unmatched. CDR3 length equals 16 residues. The CDR3 loop reads CASSRLTSGDYNEQFF. In DNA form, the CDR3 reads TGTGCCAGCAGCCGTCTGACTAGCGGGGATTACAATGAGCAGTTCTTC.

This clonotype has more than one count but fewer than ten. The CDR3 spells CATSRGVDTEAFF. DNA for the CDR3: TGTGCCACCAGCAGGGGGGTGGACACTGAAGCTTTCTTT. The V call is TRBV15, the J call TRBJ1-1, with D possibly matching TRBD1 (5 bases). Trimming stripped 3 bases from V and 3 bases from J, with 8 bases between. Looked up from germline, CDR1 is LNHNV and CDR2 is YYDKDF (reference sequence). CDR3 length: 13 residues.

This chain uses TRBV12-3 or TRBV12-4 with TRBJ2-1; D not certain. This CDR3 is built from 11 residues. The V gene lost 6 bases and the J gene lost 8 bases, with 8 bases spanning the gap. In DNA form, the CDR3 reads TGTGCCAGCAGAGAGACCTATGAGCAGTTCTTC. Protein: CASRETYEQFF.

The gene calls are TRBV6-2 or TRBV6-3 and TRBJ2-2; 12 nucleotides line up with TRBD2. J lost 4 bases, V lost 7 bases, and 13 bases had no gene match. The V gene's germline CDR1 is MNHEY and CDR2 SVGEGT. The CDR3 runs to 18 residues. CDR3 region: CASTNVRTSGIITGELFF. The CDR3 DNA is TGTGCCAGCACCAACGTACGGACTAGCGGGATTATCACCGGGGAGCTGTTTTTT.

The chain recombines TRBV20-1 with TRBJ2-1; D possibly corresponds to TRBD1 (6 bases). V was cut by 7 bases and J by 6 bases, with 13 bases left in between. The CDR3 length is 12 residues. CDR1 DFQATT and CDR2 SNEGSKA come from the germline V gene (reference sequence). The chain's CDR3 is CSGPDSSNEQFF. CDR3 bases: TGCAGTGGCCCGGACAGTAGCAATGAGCAGTTCTTC.

The rearrangement links TRBV2 to TRBJ2-5; 14 bases agree with TRBD2. The CDR3 consists of 17 residues. Looked up from germline, CDR1 is SNHLY and CDR2 is FYNNEI. V gave up 6 bases and J gave up 10 bases; unmatched junction bases: 16. Here the CDR3 reads CASRPGLAGGTQQDQYF. DNA for the CDR3: TGTGCCAGCAGACCAGGACTAGCGGGGGGAACTCAGCAGGACCAGTACTTC.

Notes on this clonotype: Its ends do not fully match the called genes, so a read error is possible. The chain uses TRBV11-3 and TRBJ2-1; 7 bases fit TRBD1. The germline gives CDR1 SGHNT, CDR2 YENEEA. The CDR3 is 15 residues long. CDR3 DNA sequence: TGTGCCAGCAGCTTAGTCGTAGGGACAGCTAATGAGAAGTTCTTC. Protein sequence: CASSLVVGTANEKFF.

This clonotype was found a few times. The chain recombines TRBV2 with TRBJ1-6; perhaps TRBD1 as D (6 bases). The CDR3 extends over 17 amino acids. Trimming took 5 bases from V and 3 from J, leaving 17 bases between them. Germline-derived CDR1 and CDR2 are SNHLY and FYNNEI. The CDR3 is CASSSLGHRNYNSPLHF. CDR3 nucleotide sequence: TGTGCCAGCAGTTCATTGGGACATCGGAACTATAATTCACCCCTCCACTTT.

The chain combines TRBV2 with TRBJ2-2; 10 bases match TRBD1. The CDR3 extends over 14 amino acids. Germline CDR1 and CDR2: SNHLY and FYNNEI. J lost 3 bases, V lost 7 bases, and 2 bases had no gene match. The CDR3 DNA reads TGTGCCAGCAAGGGACAGGGGTACACCGGGGAGCTGTTTTTT. Its protein is CASKGQGYTGELFF. Filled out from reference TRBV2 and TRBJ2-2, the complete variable domain reads EPEVTQTPSHQVTQMGQEVILRCVPISNHLYFYWYRQILGQKVEFLVSFYNNEISEKSEIFDDQFSVERPDGSNFTLKIRSTKLEDSAMYFCASKGQGYTGELFFGEGSRLTVL.

This rearrangement joins TRBV7-9 to TRBJ1-1; D ambiguous. V lost 1 base and J 1 base, leaving 7 bases between the germline ends. There are 14 residues in the CDR3. The germline gives CDR1 SEHNR, CDR2 FQNEAQ (reference sequence). The CDR3: CASSLGPQNTEAFF. The CDR3, as DNA: TGTGCCAGCAGCTTAGGGCCCCAGAACACTGAAGCTTTCTTT.

This clonotype is a singleton in its sample. The chain employs TRBV19 and TRBJ2-1, with 9 bases lining up with TRBD2. CDR3 length equals 17 residues. With V trimmed by 5 bases and J by 4 bases, 12 bases remained unmatched. Germline CDR1 LNHDA, CDR2 SQIVND (reference sequence). The CDR3 is CASSGAGGPRHYNEQFF. The CDR3 coding sequence is TGTGCCAGTAGTGGGGCGGGAGGGCCTCGGCATTACAATGAGCAGTTCTTC.

The chain employs TRBV5-1 and TRBJ2-3; D ambiguous. Per the germline V gene, CDR1 is SGHRS and CDR2 is YFSETQ. V lost 5 bases, J lost 6 bases, and 10 bases lay in between. The CDR3 loop spans 12 amino acids. The CDR3 protein is CASRADADTQYF. In nucleotides, the CDR3 is TGCGCCAGCAGGGCTGATGCGGATACGCAGTATTTT.

The chain combines TRBV12-3 or TRBV12-4 with TRBJ1-2; TRBD1 might be the D (5 bases). The CDR3 has 14 residues. V was cut by 3 bases and J by 4 bases, with 12 bases left in between. DNA for the CDR3: TGTGCCAGCAGTTTGTCCGGGGCCCCCTATGGCTACACCTTC. Translation: CASSLSGAPYGYTF.

This clonotype was seen a few times. This chain joins TRBV6-5 and TRBJ1-1; D is unresolved. Germline CDR1 reads MNHEY; CDR2 reads SVGAGI. This CDR3 comprises 16 residues. Trimming took off 5 bases at V and 4 bases at J, with 20 bases between the two ends. The CDR3 DNA reads as TGTGCCAGCAGTCCCGACTCCGGGGTGTACGGCACTGAAGCTTTCTTT. Translation: CASSPDSGVYGTEAFF.

The chain recombines TRBV10-3 with TRBJ1-2, with 7 nucleotides matching TRBD1. The V gene's germline CDR1 is ENHRY and CDR2 SYGVKD. The CDR3 totals 14 residues. Trimming took 3 bases from V and 5 from J; bases not matched to a gene: 6. The CDR3 region is CAISDPGQPYGYTF. The CDR3 DNA reads TGTGCCATCAGTGACCCGGGACAGCCGTATGGCTACACCTTC.

V gene TRBV7-2 combines with J gene TRBJ2-3, with D hard to call. V was shortened by 3 bases and J by 2 bases, with 12 bases between the two germline ends. The CDR3 totals 15 residues. Germline loops: CDR1 SGHTA, CDR2 FQGNSA. CDR3 sequence reads: CASSFRARNTDTQYF. The CDR3 DNA reads TGTGCCAGCAGCTTTCGCGCCAGGAACACAGATACGCAGTATTTT.

The V gene is TRBV6-2 or TRBV6-3, the J gene TRBJ2-2; a possible D gene is TRBD1 (5 bases). CDR1 and CDR2 from the germline V gene are MNHEY and SVGEGT. Trimming took off 6 bases at V and 4 bases at J, with 15 bases between the two ends. The length of the CDR3 is 15 residues. This CDR3 is CASRGLTLGTGELFF. DNA for the CDR3: TGTGCCAGCAGGGGGCTGACACTCGGCACCGGGGAGCTGTTTTTT.